This T cell receptor (beta chain) was sequenced during a study of T cell changes during pregnancy in multiple sclerosis. The V gene's germline CDR1 is MDHEN and CDR2 SYDVKM. The CDR3 covers 15 residues. V lost 0 bases, J lost 4 bases, and 12 bases lay in between. Only in-frame clones appear in the TCRdb table, and some are missing; sequencing was by immunoSEQ multiplex PCR. Here the sample spans about 64,000 clones, 92% being singletons. Material: peripheral blood, obtained in the second trimester of pregnancy. The sequence was collected from a female donor with multiple sclerosis, enrolled in a pregnancy study. The chain joins TRBV28 to TRBJ1-2; D unresolved. This CDR3 is CASSLWPPVVYGYTF. CDR3 coding DNA: TGTGCCAGCAGTTTATGGCCCCCAGTTGTCTATGGCTACACCTTC.